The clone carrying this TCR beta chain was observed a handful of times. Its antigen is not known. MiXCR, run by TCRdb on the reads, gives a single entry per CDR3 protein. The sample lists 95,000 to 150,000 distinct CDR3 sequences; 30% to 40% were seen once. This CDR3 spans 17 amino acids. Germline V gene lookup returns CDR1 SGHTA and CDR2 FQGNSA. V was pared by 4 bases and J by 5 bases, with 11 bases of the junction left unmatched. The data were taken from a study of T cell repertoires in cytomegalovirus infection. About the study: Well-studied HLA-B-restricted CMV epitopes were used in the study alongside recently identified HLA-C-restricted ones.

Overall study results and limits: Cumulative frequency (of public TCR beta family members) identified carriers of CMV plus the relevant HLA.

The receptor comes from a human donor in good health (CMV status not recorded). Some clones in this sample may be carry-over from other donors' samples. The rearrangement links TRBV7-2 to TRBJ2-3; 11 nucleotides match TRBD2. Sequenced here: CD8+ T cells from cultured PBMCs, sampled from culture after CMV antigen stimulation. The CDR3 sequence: CASSSRSGGASGDTQYF. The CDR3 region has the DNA TGTGCCAGCAGCTCCCGTAGCGGGGGGGCCTCCGGAGATACGCAGTATTTT.